This T cell receptor (delta chain) was recovered during a study of gamma-delta chains in newborns, infants, children. V lost 0 bases and J lost 0; bases outside the gene matches: 6. The CDR3 spans 20 residues. Germline loops: CDR1 GEAIGNYY, CDR2 EKD. This clone was counted only a few times. TCRdb used CATT to re-call clones from the reads. The repertoire holds some 2,500 delta-chain clones, approximately 1.1% seen once, with around 25% in the top ten. The chain joins TRDV2 to TRDJ3, with 11 bases fitting TRDD3. Sequenced material: blood. This clonotype originated in a child who was a newborn, infant or young child, either healthy, febrile or measles-vaccinated (not recorded which). CDR3 in amino acids: CACDTMVLGDSSWDTRQMFF. The CDR3 DNA reads as TGTGCCTGTGACACCATGGTACTGGGGGATAGCTCCTGGGACACCCGACAGATGTTTTTC.